The next 3 T cell receptor beta chains were all read from a single sample in a study of blood T cell repertoires in COVID-19. Measured with immunoSEQ multiplex PCR; TCRdb has only the in-frame clones, and not every one. The table lists a few hundred thousand clones, around 83% of them singletons. Sequences were obtained from peripheral blood. Every receptor here comes from a woman aged 45-59 years with COVID-19, enrolled during active disease.

The rearrangement joins TRBV2 to TRBJ1-2; 9 bases map to TRBD1. Trimming cost V 0 bases and J 7 bases; bases outside gene matches: 12. The CDR3 loop spans 17 amino acids. The V gene's germline CDR1 is SNHLY and CDR2 FYNNEI. The CDR3 coding sequence is TGTGCCAGCAGTGAAGCGCTTCCGGGACAGGGAGGGAGTGGCTACACCTTC. This translates into CASSEALPGQGGSGYTF.

V usage is TRBV19 and J usage is TRBJ2-1; D possibly corresponds to TRBD2 (7 bases). Trimming removed 5 bases from V and 5 bases from J, with 16 bases in between. Germline CDR1 LNHDA, CDR2 SQIVND (reference sequence). The CDR3 has 15 amino acids. The CDR3 DNA reads TGTGCCAGTAGTCTCCTGGGGGGGGGCCACAATGAGCAGTTCTTC. Its translation is CASSLLGGGHNEQFF. The full variable domain, rest sourced from reference TRBV19 and TRBJ2-1, is DGGITQSPKYLFRKEGQNVTLSCEQNLNHDAMYWYRQDPGQGLRLIYYSQIVNDFQKGDIAEGYSVSREKKESFPLTVTSAQKNPTAFYLCASSLLGGGHNEQFFGPGTRLTVL.

In DNA, the CDR3 is TGTGCCACCAGTGGCCTCAGGGACTATGGCTACACCTTC. This codes for CATSGLRDYGYTF. The chain recombines TRBV24-1 with TRBJ1-2, with a weak D call TRBD1 (5 bases). Germline V gene data show CDR1 as KGHDR and CDR2 as SFDVKD. The CDR3 is made up of 13 amino acids. Deletions cut 5 bases from V and 3 bases from J, with 9 bases between.